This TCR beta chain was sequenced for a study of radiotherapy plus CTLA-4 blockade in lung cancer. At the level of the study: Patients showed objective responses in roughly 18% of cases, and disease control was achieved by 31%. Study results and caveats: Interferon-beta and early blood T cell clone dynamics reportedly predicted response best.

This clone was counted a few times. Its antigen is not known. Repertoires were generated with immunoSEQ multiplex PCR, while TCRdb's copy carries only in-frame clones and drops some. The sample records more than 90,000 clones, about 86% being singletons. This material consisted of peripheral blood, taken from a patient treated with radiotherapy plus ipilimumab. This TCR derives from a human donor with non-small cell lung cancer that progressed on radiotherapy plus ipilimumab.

The CDR3 nucleotides read TGTGCCAGCAGTCTCCGGACTAGCGGGAGGGATACGCAGTATTTT. Its translation: CASSLRTSGRDTQYF. The rearrangement uses TRBV14 and TRBJ2-3; 14 bases map to TRBD2. In germline, CDR1 is SGHDN, CDR2 FVKESK. This CDR3 contains 15 residues. Trimming removed 6 bases from V and 6 bases from J; junction bases left unmatched: 5.